In this sample, the clone carrying this TCR beta chain turned up once. The entry originates in a study of blood T cell repertoires in COVID-19. The wider study: Italy, Spain and the United States were the sources of the convalescent and acute COVID-19 samples. From T cells, B-cell-depleted T cells, or PBMCs came the material, which was cDNA or gDNA.

Trimming removed 2 bases from V and 11 bases from J; junction bases left unmatched: 9. In germline, CDR1 is MNHEY, CDR2 SVGAGI. This CDR3 spans 15 amino acids. The authors' processing: The assay estimated nucleated cells by amplifying reference gene primers. Generated by immunoSEQ multiplex PCR, the TCRdb table keeps only in-frame clones and is missing some. V, J and clone size derive from that table, while D and trimming were established from the DNA sequence. The table has about 150,000 clones, roughly 90% seen once; the top ten hold about 2.8%. The TCR comes from a man in his sixties with acute or convalescent COVID-19. This chain connects TRBV6-5 to TRBJ1-6, with 7 bases lining up with TRBD1. Specimen: peripheral blood. The CDR3 spells CASSYGGQGETPLHF. Here the CDR3 DNA reads TGTGCCAGCAGTTACGGGGGGCAGGGGGAGACACCCCTCCACTTT.